This T cell receptor (beta chain) came from a study of T cells in Graves' hyperthyroidism and ophthalmopathy (dated by TCRdb to between 2018 and 2020). Describing the broader study: Peripheral blood was sampled at the time of initial diagnosis, prior to any treatment. To identify TCR V-J signatures that set the groups apart, the researchers used a discovery cohort of 90 to 100 patients, made up of roughly 45 with Graves' ophthalmopathy and 57 with stable Graves' hyperthyroidism. Whether ophthalmopathy could be predicted prospectively was tested in an independent validation cohort made up of about 18 hyperthyroidism patients plus 17 patients who later progressed to ophthalmopathy. The roughly 90 discovery patients were divided at random into training and test sets in a 7:3 ratio. The study also compared thyroid tissue and blood T-cell repertoires from five or six Graves' hyperthyroidism patients. Once sampling was done, hyperthyroidism patients were given methimazole at a starting dose of 30 mg daily, whereas ophthalmopathy patients were given high-dose intravenous methylprednisolone. TCR Vbeta CDR3 sequencing of 130 to 150 peripheral blood samples (roughly 41 ophthalmopathy, 75 hyperthyroidism and approximately 17 progressor patients) is reported in the paper.

Ophthalmopathy patients had moderately to severely active disease, with a Clinical Activity Score of 3 or more, a NOSPECS grade of 4 or more, and a disease duration of less than 3 months. Any patient with an uncontrolled infection, another autoimmune disease, pregnancy or lactation was excluded. Diagnoses were established on the basis of clinical symptoms, serum thyroxine and TRAb, thyroid ultrasound, and orbital computed tomography. PBMCs were isolated from 10 ml of fresh peripheral blood by Ficoll-Paque density gradient centrifugation. Trizol reagent was used to extract total RNA, and RNA quality was then checked on an Agilent 2100 Bioanalyzer. This clonotype appeared many times. Its antigen specificity is not known. Qualities for individual bases were not recorded, and no much larger clone is one base off. The TCR beta CDR3 regions were amplified from RNA transcripts. The TCR CDR3 was subjected to a first round of RT-PCR using the HTBI primer set and the Qiagen OneStep RT-PCR kit. Libraries were constructed in a second round of multiplex PCR, after which size selection and purification were performed. The libraries were sequenced on an Illumina HiSeq2000 using paired-end 100 bp reads. As for how the authors treated the data: Raw data were processed with SOAPnuke, discarding reads with adapters, uncalled bases, mean Phred below 15, or no exact constant-primer or identifier match. High-quality paired reads were merged with COPE v1.2.5, and unique nucleotide sequences were defined as clonotypes. MiTCR v1.1 was used to align the clonotypes against IMGT TRBV, TRBD and TRBJ reference segments. Analysis was restricted to V-J combinations with a frequency above 0.0001, which covered 99.2% of repertoires. The TCS score was defined as F50 (clonal expansion) divided by E x V (chaos), with BLOSUM62-based TCRdist calculated between CDR3 peptides within each V-J. Welch's t-statistics and random forest reduced roughly 500 V-J features to under 15, which were used in a naive Bayes classifier (R e1071). TCRdb itself trimmed the public reads at Q25 with fastp, ran MiXCR and retained productive beta chains. Every CDR3 protein is listed once, alongside the most common genes and DNA of its rows. TCRdb assigned the V and J calls; the authors' analysis was not used. The sample table holds 350,000 or so distinct CDR3 sequences, of which roughly 20% were seen once. Jointly, the top ten make up around 15% of the sample.

CDR3 length: 12 amino acids, cysteine to phenylalanine. Only CDR3 DNA is held: 36 bases, read in frame from base 1. From V the trimming removes 6 bases and from J it removes 1 base, while the gene matches leave 2 bases of the junction unaccounted for. The germline V gene provides CDR1 SQVTM and CDR2 ANQGSEA. Results and caveats for the whole study, not just this receptor: No statistical method was used to fix the sample size in advance, and group allocation was not hidden from the investigators. In validation, progression to ophthalmopathy was predicted by the model with 55% to 71% sensitivity and 72% to 85% specificity, a median of roughly 6 months before onset. A model built on a 13 V-J signature distinguished ophthalmopathy from stable hyperthyroidism, reaching 87.88% sensitivity and around 81% specificity in cross-validation and 80%/75% in testing. Most expanded thyroid clonotypes (frequency above 0.001) were also found in blood, which suggests that blood repertoires may mirror thyroid immune responses.

The specimen was blood. The rearrangement combines TRBV29-1 with TRBJ1-1; TRBD1 fits 7 bases in the junction. This sequence was found in a woman in her thirties or forties with Graves' ophthalmopathy. DNA sequence: TGCAGCGTAAGGACAGGGAACACTGAAGCTTTCTTT. This is translated as CSVRTGNTEAFF.